This T cell receptor (beta chain) emerged from a study of T cell responses to AZD1222 COVID-19 vaccine. Findings and caveats of the study: Reportedly, nearly half the spike-specific TCRs target unmutated variant regions.

Per the germline V gene, CDR1 is SNHLY and CDR2 is FYNNEI. Trimming left V 6 bases short and J 8 bases short, with 28 bases between. The CDR3 has 17 residues. Assay: immunoSEQ multiplex PCR; the TCRdb copy retains only in-frame clones and omits some. The table lists 67,000 or so clones, over 80% of them singletons. Comment on this clone: Its antigen remains unidentified.

The chain recombines TRBV2 with TRBJ1-2; weak D call: TRBD1 (6 bases). The specimen was peripheral blood, collected on day 0 of AZD1222 vaccination. The receptor's source is an adult in good health. CDR3 sequence: CASSPPESGTLAWGYTF. CDR3 DNA sequence: TGTGCCAGCAGCCCCCCTGAATCCGGGACACTTGCCTGGGGCTACACCTTC. Complete variable domain (other parts from reference TRBV2 and TRBJ1-2): EPEVTQTPSHQVTQMGQEVILRCVPISNHLYFYWYRQILGQKVEFLVSFYNNEISEKSEIFDDQFSVERPDGSNFTLKIRSTKLEDSAMYFCASSPPESGTLAWGYTFGSGTRLTVV.